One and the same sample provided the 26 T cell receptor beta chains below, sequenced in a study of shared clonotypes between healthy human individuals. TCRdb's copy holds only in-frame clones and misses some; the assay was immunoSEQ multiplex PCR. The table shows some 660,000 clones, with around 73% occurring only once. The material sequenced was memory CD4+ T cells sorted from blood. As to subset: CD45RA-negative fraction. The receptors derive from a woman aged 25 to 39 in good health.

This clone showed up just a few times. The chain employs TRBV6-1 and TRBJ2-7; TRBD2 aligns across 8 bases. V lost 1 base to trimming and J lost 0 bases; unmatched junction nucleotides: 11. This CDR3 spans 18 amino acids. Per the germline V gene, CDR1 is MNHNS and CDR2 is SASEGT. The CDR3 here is CASSEETTLAGDSYEQYF. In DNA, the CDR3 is TGTGCCAGCAGTGAAGAAACTACGCTAGCGGGTGACTCCTACGAGCAGTACTTC.

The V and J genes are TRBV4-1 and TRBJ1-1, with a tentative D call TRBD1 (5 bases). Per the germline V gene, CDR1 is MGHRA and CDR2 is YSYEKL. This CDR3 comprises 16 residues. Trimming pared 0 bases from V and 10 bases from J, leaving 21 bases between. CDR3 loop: CASSQEYPGRIERAFF. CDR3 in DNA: TGCGCCAGCAGCCAAGAGTATCCAGGGCGAATAGAGAGAGCTTTCTTT.

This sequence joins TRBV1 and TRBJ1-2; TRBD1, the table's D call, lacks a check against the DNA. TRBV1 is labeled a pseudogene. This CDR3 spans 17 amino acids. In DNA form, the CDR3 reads TGCACCAGCAGCCAAGTTGGGGACAGGGGGCTTAGGTATGGCTACACCTTC. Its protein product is CTSSQVGDRGLRYGYTF.

Here the CDR3 DNA reads TGTGCCAGCAGCTTCCGGGTAGCGGGAGGGGTGTCAGCTTACAATGAGCAGTTCTTC. Its protein product is CASSFRVAGGVSAYNEQFF. The V call is TRBV7-9, the J call TRBJ2-1; 11 bases are a match to TRBD2. This CDR3 comprises 19 residues. In germline, CDR1 is SEHNR, CDR2 FQNEAQ (reference sequence). Germline trimming cut 3 bases from V and 4 bases from J; bases unmatched to any gene: 14.

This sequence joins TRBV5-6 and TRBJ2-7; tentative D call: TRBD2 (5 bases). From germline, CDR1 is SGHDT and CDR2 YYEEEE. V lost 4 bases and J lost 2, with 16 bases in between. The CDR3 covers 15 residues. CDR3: CASSLRSGRAYEQYF. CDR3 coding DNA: TGTGCCAGCAGCCTGCGGAGCGGCAGAGCCTACGAGCAGTACTTC.

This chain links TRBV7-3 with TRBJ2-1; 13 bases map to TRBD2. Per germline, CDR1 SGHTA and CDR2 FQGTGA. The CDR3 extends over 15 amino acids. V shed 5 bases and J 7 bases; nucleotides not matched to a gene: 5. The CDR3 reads CASSPGTSGVNEQFF. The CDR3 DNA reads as TGTGCCAGCAGCCCCGGGACTAGCGGGGTTAATGAGCAGTTCTTC.

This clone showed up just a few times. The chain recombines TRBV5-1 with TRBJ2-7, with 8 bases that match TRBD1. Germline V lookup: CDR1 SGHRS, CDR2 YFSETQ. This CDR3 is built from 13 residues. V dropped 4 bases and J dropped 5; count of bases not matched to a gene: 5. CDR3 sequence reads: CASSRTGQDEQYF. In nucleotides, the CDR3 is TGCGCCAGCAGCCGGACGGGACAGGACGAGCAGTACTTC.

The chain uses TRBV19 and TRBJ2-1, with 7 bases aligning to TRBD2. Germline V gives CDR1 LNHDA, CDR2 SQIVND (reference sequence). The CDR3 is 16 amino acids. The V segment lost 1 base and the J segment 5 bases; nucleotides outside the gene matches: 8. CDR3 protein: CASSIVGGSHHNEQFF. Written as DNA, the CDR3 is TGTGCCAGTAGTATAGTGGGCGGGAGTCACCACAATGAGCAGTTCTTC.

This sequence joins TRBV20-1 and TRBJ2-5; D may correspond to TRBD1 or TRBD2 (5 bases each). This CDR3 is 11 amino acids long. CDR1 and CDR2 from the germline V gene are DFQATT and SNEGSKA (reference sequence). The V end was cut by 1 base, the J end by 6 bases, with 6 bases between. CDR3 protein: CSARAGQTQYF. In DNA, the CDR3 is TGCAGTGCTAGAGCGGGACAGACCCAGTACTTC.

Here the CDR3 reads CASSSTRGETQYF. CDR3 nucleotide sequence: TGTGCCAGCAGCTCCACGCGGGGTGAGACCCAGTACTTC. The chain combines TRBV7-2 with TRBJ2-5; D perhaps matches TRBD2 (6 bases). The germline V and J ends were trimmed by 4 bases and 5 bases, with 11 bases remaining between them. Germline CDR1 SGHTA, CDR2 FQGNSA. The CDR3 runs to 13 residues. The complete variable domain, with remaining parts taken from reference TRBV7-2 and TRBJ2-5, reads GAGVSQSPSNKVTEKGKDVELRCDPISGHTALYWYRQSLGQGLEFLIYFQGNSAPDKSGLPSDRFSAERTGGSVSTLTIQRTQQEDSAVYLCASSSTRGETQYFGPGTRLLVL.

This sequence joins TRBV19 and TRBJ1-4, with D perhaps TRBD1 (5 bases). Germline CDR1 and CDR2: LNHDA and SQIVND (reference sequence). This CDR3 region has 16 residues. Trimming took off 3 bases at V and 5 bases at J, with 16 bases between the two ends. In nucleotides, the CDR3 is TGTGCCAGTAGTATCAGCGGTCCCAGGGACAATGAAAAACTGTTTTTT. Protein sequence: CASSISGPRDNEKLFF.

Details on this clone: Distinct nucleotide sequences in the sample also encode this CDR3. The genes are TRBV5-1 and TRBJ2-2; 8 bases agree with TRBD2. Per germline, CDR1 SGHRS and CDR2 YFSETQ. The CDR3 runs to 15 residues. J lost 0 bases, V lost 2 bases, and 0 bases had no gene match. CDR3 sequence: CASSLLAANTGELFF. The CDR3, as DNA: TGCGCCAGCAGCTTACTAGCGGCGAACACCGGGGAGCTGTTTTTT.

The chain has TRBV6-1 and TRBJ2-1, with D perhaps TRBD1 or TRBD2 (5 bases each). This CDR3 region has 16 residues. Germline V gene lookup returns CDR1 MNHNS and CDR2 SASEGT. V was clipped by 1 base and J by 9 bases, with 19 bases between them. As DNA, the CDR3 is TGTGCCAGCAGTGAAGTCCTTTTTGGGGGTGAGGTTGAGCAGTTCTTC. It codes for CASSEVLFGGEVEQFF.

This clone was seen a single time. The CDR3 here is CAAAGVSGLTDTQYF. The CDR3 bases are TGTGCCGCCGCCGGGGTTAGCGGGCTCACAGATACGCAGTATTTT. The rearrangement links TRBV10-3 to TRBJ2-3; 7 bases align to TRBD2. With 11 bases clipped from V and 2 bases from J, the junction kept 13 bases outside the gene matches. CDR3 length: 15 residues. CDR1 and CDR2 (germline): ENHRY, SYGVKD.

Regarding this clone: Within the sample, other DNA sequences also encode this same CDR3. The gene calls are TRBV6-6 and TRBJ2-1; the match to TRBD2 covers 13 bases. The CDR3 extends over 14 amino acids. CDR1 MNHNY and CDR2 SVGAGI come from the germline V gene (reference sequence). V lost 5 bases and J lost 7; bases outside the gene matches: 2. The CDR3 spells CASSQTSGRNEQFF. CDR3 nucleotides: TGTGCCAGCAGTCAGACTAGCGGGAGGAATGAGCAGTTCTTC.

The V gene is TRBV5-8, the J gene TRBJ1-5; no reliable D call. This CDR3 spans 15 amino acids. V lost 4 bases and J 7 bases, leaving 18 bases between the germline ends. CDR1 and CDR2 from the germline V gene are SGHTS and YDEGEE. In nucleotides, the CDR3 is TGTGCCAGCAGCAAAGGAGCCGGGGAGTTGCAGCCCCAGCATTTT. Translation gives CASSKGAGELQPQHF.

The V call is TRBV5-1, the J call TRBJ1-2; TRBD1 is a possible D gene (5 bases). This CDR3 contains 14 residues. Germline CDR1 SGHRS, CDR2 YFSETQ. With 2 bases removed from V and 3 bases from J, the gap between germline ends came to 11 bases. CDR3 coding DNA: TGCGCCAGCAGCTTTCTAGGGGAGGACTATGGCTACACCTTC. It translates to CASSFLGEDYGYTF.

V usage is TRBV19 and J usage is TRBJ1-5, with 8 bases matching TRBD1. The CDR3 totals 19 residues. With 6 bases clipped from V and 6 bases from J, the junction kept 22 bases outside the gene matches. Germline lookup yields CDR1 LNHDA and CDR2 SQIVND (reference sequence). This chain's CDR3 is CASRQRGGGGQVYVQPQHF. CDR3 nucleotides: TGTGCCAGTAGACAAAGGGGCGGAGGGGGACAGGTGTACGTTCAGCCCCAGCATTTT. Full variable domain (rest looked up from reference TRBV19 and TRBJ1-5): DGGITQSPKYLFRKEGQNVTLSCEQNLNHDAMYWYRQDPGQGLRLIYYSQIVNDFQKGDIAEGYSVSREKKESFPLTVTSAQKNPTAFYLCASRQRGGGGQVYVQPQHFGDGTRLSIL.

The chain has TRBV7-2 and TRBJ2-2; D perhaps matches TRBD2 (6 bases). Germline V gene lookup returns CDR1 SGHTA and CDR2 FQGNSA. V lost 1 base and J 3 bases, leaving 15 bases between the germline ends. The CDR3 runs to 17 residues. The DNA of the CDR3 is TGTGCCAGCAGCTTAGGACACGGGAGCGGGTACACCGGGGAGCTGTTTTTT. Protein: CASSLGHGSGYTGELFF.

The CDR3 DNA reads as TGTGCCAGCAAAGGACTAGCGAGCACAGATACGCAGTATTTT. This translates into CASKGLASTDTQYF. The chain couples TRBV4-2 to TRBJ2-3; TRBD2 matches at 9 bases. This CDR3 has 14 amino acids. Germline V CDR1 and CDR2: LGHNA, YNFKEQ. V was clipped by 7 bases and J by 0 bases; unmatched bases: 2.

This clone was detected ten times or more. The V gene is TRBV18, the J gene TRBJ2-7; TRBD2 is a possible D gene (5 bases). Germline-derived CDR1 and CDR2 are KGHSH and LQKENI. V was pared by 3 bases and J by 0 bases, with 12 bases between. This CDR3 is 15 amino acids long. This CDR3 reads CASSPPGVGSYEQYF. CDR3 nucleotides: TGTGCCAGCTCACCGCCCGGGGTGGGCTCCTACGAGCAGTACTTC.

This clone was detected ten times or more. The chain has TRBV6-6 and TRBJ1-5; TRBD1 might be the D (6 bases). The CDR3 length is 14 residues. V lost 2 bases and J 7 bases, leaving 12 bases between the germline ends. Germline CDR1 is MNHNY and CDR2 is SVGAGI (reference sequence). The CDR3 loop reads CASSYANQGQPQHF. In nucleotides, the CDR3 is TGTGCCAGCAGTTACGCTAACCAGGGGCAGCCCCAGCATTTT.

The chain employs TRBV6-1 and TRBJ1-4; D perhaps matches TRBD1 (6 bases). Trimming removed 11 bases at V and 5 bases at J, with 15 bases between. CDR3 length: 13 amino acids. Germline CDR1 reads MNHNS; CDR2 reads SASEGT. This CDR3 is CAGTTGNNEKLFF. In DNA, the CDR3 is TGTGCCGGGACGACAGGCAACAATGAAAAACTGTTTTTT.

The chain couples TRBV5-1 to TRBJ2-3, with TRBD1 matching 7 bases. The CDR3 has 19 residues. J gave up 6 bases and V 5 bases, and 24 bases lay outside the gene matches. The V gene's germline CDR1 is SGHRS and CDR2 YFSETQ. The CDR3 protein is CASRGISIRTGPGVDTQYF. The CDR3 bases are TGCGCCAGCAGGGGAATATCGATTAGGACAGGTCCGGGTGTGGATACGCAGTATTTT.

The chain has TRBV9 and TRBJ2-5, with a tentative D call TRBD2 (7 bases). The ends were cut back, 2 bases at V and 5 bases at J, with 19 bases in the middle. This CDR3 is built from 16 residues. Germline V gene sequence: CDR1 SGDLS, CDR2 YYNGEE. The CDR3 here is CASSVEGGGPRETQYF. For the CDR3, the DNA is TGTGCCAGCAGCGTCGAGGGGGGAGGGCCGAGGGAGACCCAGTACTTC.

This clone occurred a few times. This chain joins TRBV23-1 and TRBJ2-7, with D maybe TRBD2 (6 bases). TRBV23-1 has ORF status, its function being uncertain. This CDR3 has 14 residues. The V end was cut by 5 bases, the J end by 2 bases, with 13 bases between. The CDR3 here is CASSWGLDPYEQYF. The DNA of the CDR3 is TGCGCCAGCAGTTGGGGACTGGATCCCTACGAGCAGTACTTC.